Listed below are T cell receptor beta chains from one sample, sequenced in a study of shared clonotypes between healthy human individuals. Only in-frame clones appear in the TCRdb table, and some are missing; sequencing was by immunoSEQ multiplex PCR. The sample contains 2 million to 2.5 million clones, approximately 90% of which appear only once. The sample consisted of naive CD4+ T cells from PBMCs. These receptor sequences come from a man between 18 and 29 years old in good health. Some clones in this sample may be carry-over from other donors' samples. The CDR3 runs from the conserved cysteine through the conserved F or W. The D gene is left open where the match is weak. A clone size is listed for some rows: how often the clone was seen (once, few, many), or a class if it is expanded.

cdr3_length	j_call	d_call	clone_size	v_call	cdr3_aa	cdr3_nt
12	TRBJ1-1	.	few	TRBV30	CAWSPMNTEAFF	TGTGCCTGGAGCCCGATGAACACTGAAGCTTTCTTT
15	TRBJ2-1	TRBD1	.	TRBV7-9	CASSTGTGGYNEQFF	TGTGCCAGCAGCACAGGGACAGGGGGATACAATGAGCAGTTCTTC
17	TRBJ2-1	.	.	TRBV7-2	CASSLALAESSYNEQFF	TGTGCCAGCAGCTTAGCGCTGGCGGAGAGCTCCTACAATGAGCAGTTCTTC
12	TRBJ2-5	TRBD2	once	TRBV7-9	CASSRDGGGQYF	TGTGCCAGCAGCCGGGACGGCGGGGGTCAGTACTTC
16	TRBJ2-7	TRBD2	.	TRBV15	CATSRSVAGGMHEQYF	TGTGCCACCAGCCGTAGTGTAGCGGGAGGGATGCACGAGCAGTACTTC
14	TRBJ1-4	TRBD1	.	TRBV5-1	CASSVTGDNEKLFF	TGCGCCAGCAGCGTGACAGGGGATAATGAAAAACTGTTTTTT
16	TRBJ2-2	.	.	TRBV7-3	CASSLQSGRNTGELFF	TGTGCCAGCAGCTTACAATCAGGGCGGAACACCGGGGAGCTGTTTTTT
15	TRBJ2-1	.	.	TRBV5-1	CASSAELGGTGKQFF	TGCGCCAGCAGCGCTGAACTAGGCGGGACCGGGAAGCAGTTCTTC
17	TRBJ2-3	TRBD2	.	TRBV18	CASSPGTSGRLVDTQYF	TGTGCCAGCTCACCTGGGACTAGCGGGAGACTGGTAGATACGCAGTATTTT
16	TRBJ2-1	TRBD2	.	TRBV5-1	CASSLGGSGSVNEQFF	TGCGCCAGCAGCTTGGGGGGAAGCGGGAGTGTCAATGAGCAGTTCTTC
15	TRBJ1-2	TRBD1	.	TRBV28	CASSLGDRVNYGYTF	TGTGCCAGCAGTTTAGGGGACAGGGTTAACTATGGCTACACCTTC
13	TRBJ2-1	.	.	TRBV15	CATSSGNYNEQFF	TGTGCCACCAGCAGCGGGAACTACAATGAGCAGTTCTTC
13	TRBJ2-7	.	.	TRBV18	CASSPRGSYEQYF	TGTGCCAGCTCACCGCGGGGTTCCTACGAGCAGTACTTC
15	TRBJ2-7	TRBD1	.	TRBV9	CASSVEGTGRNEQYF	TGTGCCAGCAGCGTAGAAGGGACAGGGAGGAACGAGCAGTACTTC
18	TRBJ1-5	.	.	TRBV2	CAILSGQSFFGSNQPQHF	TGTGCCATCTTATCTGGGCAGTCGTTTTTCGGGAGCAATCAGCCCCAGCATTTT
16	TRBJ2-3	TRBD2	.	TRBV6-1	CASSVLLAGRTDTQYF	TGTGCCAGCAGTGTACTACTAGCGGGACGCACAGATACGCAGTATTTT
13	TRBJ2-5	.	.	TRBV30	CAWSVLDSSPQYF	TGTGCCTGGAGTGTACTGGACTCTTCGCCCCAGTACTTC
13	TRBJ2-3	.	.	TRBV29-1	CSVAGVQTDTQYF	TGCAGCGTTGCTGGGGTCCAAACAGATACGCAGTATTTT
16	TRBJ1-3	.	.	TRBV2	CASSEVGRGSGNTIYF	TGTGCCAGCAGTGAAGTGGGCAGGGGCTCTGGAAACACCATATATTTT
17	TRBJ1-2	TRBD1	once	TRBV7-9	CASSGEGQLPANYGYTF	TGTGCCAGCAGCGGGGAGGGACAGCTGCCGGCTAACTATGGCTACACCTTC
16	TRBJ2-5	.	.	TRBV5-1	CASSGPGGMGQETQYF	TGCGCCAGCAGTGGGCCTGGTGGAATGGGCCAAGAGACCCAGTACTTC
18	TRBJ2-7	TRBD1	.	TRBV28	CASSRRDRGRILPYEQYF	TGTGCCAGCAGTCGCCGGGACAGGGGGCGCATTCTCCCTTACGAGCAGTACTTC
13	TRBJ1-5	TRBD1	.	TRBV6-6	CAIRQGTGQPQHF	TGTGCCATCCGACAGGGTACGGGCCAGCCCCAGCATTTT
15	TRBJ1-1	TRBD1	.	TRBV5-1	CASSWSGQSNTEAFF	TGCGCCAGCAGCTGGTCGGGACAGAGTAACACTGAAGCTTTCTTT
15	TRBJ1-4	.	.	TRBV9	CASSVSPSTNEKLFF	TGTGCCAGCAGCGTATCTCCATCAACTAATGAAAAACTGTTTTTT
15	TRBJ1-3	.	.	TRBV7-9	CASSPRGSSGNTIYF	TGTGCCAGCAGCCCCAGAGGAAGCTCTGGAAACACCATATATTTT
14	TRBJ1-5	.	few	TRBV2	CASRQQGSNQPQHF	TGTGCCAGCAGGCAACAGGGTAGCAATCAGCCCCAGCATTTT
16	TRBJ2-3	.	.	TRBV7-9	CASSQEVPPSTDTQYF	TGTGCCAGCAGCCAAGAAGTGCCCCCTAGCACAGATACGCAGTATTTT
13	TRBJ2-5	.	.	TRBV6-5	CASSYGLTGTQYF	TGTGCCAGCAGTTACGGCCTAACGGGGACCCAGTACTTC
17	TRBJ2-1	TRBD2	.	TRBV7-6	CASSLALAGADYNEQFF	TGTGCCAGCAGCTTAGCACTAGCGGGAGCGGACTACAATGAGCAGTTCTTC
16	TRBJ1-3	.	.	TRBV7-2	CASSLDYTSSGNTIYF	TGTGCCAGCAGCTTAGATTATACCAGCTCTGGAAACACCATATATTTT
16	TRBJ1-2	TRBD1	.	TRBV16	CASSQYMGQDNYGYTF	TGTGCCAGCAGCCAATATATGGGACAGGACAACTATGGCTACACCTTC
12	TRBJ1-4	.	.	TRBV28	CASTTVNEKLFF	TGTGCCAGCACGACAGTCAATGAAAAACTGTTTTTT
14	TRBJ1-5	.	.	TRBV11-2	CASSGASDNQPQHF	TGTGCCAGCAGCGGGGCCAGCGACAATCAGCCCCAGCATTTT
13	TRBJ2-7	.	.	TRBV7-2	CASSQGHSREQYF	TGTGCCAGCAGCCAGGGACACTCAAGGGAGCAGTACTTC
16	TRBJ1-1	.	few	TRBV28	CAAYPGTHVGDTEAFF	TGTGCCGCATACCCCGGGACCCATGTAGGAGACACTGAAGCTTTCTTT
13	TRBJ2-5	.	once	TRBV7-8	CASSSPPATRKYF	TGTGCCAGCAGCTCTCCCCCCGCCACGAGGAAGTACTTC
16	TRBJ1-5	TRBD1	few	TRBV19	CASSTRDSHSNQPQHF	TGTGCCAGTAGTACCCGGGACAGCCATAGCAATCAGCCCCAGCATTTT
16	TRBJ1-1	TRBD1	.	TRBV7-6	CASSLGPTGGMTEAFF	TGTGCCAGCAGCTTAGGACCGACAGGGGGGATGACTGAAGCTTTCTTT
17	TRBJ2-7	.	.	TRBV21-1	CASSKGRDSPGAYEQYF	TGTGCCAGCAGCAAGGGACGGGACAGCCCAGGGGCGTACGAGCAGTACTTC
15	TRBJ2-6	.	.	TRBV5-1	CASSLDPSGANVLTF	TGCGCCAGCAGCTTGGATCCCTCTGGGGCCAACGTCCTGACTTTC